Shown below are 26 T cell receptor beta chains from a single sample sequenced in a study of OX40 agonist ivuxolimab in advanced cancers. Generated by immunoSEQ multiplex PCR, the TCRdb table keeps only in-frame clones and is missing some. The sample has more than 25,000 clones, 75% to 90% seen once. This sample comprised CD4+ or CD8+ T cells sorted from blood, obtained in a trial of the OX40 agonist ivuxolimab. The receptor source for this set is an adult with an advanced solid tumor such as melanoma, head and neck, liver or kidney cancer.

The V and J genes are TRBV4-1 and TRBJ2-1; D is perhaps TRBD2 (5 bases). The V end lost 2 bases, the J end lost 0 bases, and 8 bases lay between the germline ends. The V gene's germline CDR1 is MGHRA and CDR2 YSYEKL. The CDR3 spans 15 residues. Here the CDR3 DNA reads TGCGCCAGCAGCCAAAGCGGTAGCTCCTACAATGAGCAGTTCTTC. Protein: CASSQSGSSYNEQFF.

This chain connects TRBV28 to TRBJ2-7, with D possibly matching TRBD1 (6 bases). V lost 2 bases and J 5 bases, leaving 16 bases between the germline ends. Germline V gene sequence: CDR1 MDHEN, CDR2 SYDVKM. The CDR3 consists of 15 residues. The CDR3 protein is CASSLQGNKQDEQYF. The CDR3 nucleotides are TGTGCCAGCAGTTTACAGGGGAATAAACAGGACGAGCAGTACTTC.

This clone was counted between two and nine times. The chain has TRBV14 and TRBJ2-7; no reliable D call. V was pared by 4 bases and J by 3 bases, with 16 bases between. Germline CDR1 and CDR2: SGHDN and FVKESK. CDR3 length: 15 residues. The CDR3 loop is CASSRQNYLGYEQYF. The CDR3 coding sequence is TGTGCCAGCAGCCGCCAAAACTACTTGGGCTACGAGCAGTACTTC.

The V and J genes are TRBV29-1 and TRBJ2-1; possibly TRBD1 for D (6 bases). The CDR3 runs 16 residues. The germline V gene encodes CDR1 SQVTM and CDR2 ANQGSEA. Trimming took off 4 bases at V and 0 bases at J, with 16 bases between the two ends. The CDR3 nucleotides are TGCAGCGTTGGGACAGCCGGCGTTACCTCCTACAATGAGCAGTTCTTC. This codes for CSVGTAGVTSYNEQFF.

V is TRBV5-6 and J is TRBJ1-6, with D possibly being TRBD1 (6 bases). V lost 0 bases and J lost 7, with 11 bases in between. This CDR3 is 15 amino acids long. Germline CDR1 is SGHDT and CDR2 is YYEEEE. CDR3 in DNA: TGTGCCAGCAGCTTGGTATGGGGGGCGAATTCACCCCTCCACTTT. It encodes CASSLVWGANSPLHF.

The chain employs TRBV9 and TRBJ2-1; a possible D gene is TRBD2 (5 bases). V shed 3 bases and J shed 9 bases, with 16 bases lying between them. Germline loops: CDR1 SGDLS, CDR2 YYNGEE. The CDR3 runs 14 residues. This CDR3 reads CASSEDSRVGEQFF. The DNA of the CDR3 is TGTGCCAGCAGCGAGGACTCCCGGGTAGGTGAGCAGTTCTTC.

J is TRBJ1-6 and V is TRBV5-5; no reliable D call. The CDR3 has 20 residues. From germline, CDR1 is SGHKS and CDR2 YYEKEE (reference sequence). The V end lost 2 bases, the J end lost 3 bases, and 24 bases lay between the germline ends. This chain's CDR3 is CASSLNPAGTASYYNSPLHF. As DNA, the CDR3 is TGTGCCAGCAGCTTAAACCCGGCCGGCACAGCATCCTACTATAATTCACCCCTCCACTTT. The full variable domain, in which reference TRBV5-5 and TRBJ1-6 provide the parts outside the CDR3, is DAGVTQSPTHLIKTRGQQVTLRCSPISGHKSVSWYQQVLGQGPQFIFQYYEKEERGRGNFPDRFSARQFPNYSSELNVNALLLGDSALYLCASSLNPAGTASYYNSPLHFGNGTRLTVT.

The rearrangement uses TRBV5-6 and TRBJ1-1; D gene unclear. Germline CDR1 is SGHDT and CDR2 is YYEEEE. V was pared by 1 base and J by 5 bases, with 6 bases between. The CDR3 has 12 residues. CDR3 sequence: CASSLSGTEAFF. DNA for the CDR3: TGTGCCAGCAGCTTGTCCGGGACTGAAGCTTTCTTT.

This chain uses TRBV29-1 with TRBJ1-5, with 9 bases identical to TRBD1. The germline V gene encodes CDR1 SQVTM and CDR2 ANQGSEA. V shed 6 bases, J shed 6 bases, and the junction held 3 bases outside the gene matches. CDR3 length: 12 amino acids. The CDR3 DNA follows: TGCAGCGTAGGACAGGGGTCTCAGCCCCAGCATTTT. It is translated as CSVGQGSQPQHF.

The CDR3: CATSTGANTGELFF. In DNA, the CDR3 is TGTGCCACGTCTACCGGCGCGAACACCGGGGAGCTGTTTTTT. The V and J genes are TRBV27 and TRBJ2-2; D is unclear. CDR3 length equals 14 residues. Trimming left V 10 bases short and J 0 bases short, with 12 bases between. The germline V gene encodes CDR1 MNHEY and CDR2 SMNVEV (reference sequence).

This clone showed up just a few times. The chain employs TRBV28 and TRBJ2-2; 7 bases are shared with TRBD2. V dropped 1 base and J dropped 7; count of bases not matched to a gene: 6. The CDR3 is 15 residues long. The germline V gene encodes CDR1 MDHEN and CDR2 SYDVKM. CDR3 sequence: CASSLLEERGGELFF. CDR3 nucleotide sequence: TGTGCCAGCAGTTTATTGGAGGAGCGGGGCGGGGAGCTGTTTTTT.

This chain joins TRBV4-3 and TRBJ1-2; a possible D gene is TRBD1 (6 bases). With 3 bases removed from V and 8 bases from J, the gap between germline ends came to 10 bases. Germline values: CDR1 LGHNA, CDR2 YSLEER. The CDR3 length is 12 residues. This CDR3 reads CASSQTGFGYTF. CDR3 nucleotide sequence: TGCGCCAGCAGCCAGACAGGTTTCGGCTACACCTTC.

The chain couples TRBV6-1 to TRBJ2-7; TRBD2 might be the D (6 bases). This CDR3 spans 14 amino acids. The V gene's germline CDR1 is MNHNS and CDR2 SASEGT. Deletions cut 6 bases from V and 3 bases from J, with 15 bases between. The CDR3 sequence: CASSLTGTVYEQYF. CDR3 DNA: TGTGCCAGCAGCTTAACCGGGACTGTCTACGAGCAGTACTTC.

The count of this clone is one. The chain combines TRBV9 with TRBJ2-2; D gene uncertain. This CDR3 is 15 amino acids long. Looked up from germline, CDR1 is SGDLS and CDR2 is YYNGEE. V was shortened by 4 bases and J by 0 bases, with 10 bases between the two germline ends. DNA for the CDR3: TGTGCCAGCAGCCCCCCTACCTCGAACACCGGGGAGCTGTTTTTT. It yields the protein CASSPPTSNTGELFF.

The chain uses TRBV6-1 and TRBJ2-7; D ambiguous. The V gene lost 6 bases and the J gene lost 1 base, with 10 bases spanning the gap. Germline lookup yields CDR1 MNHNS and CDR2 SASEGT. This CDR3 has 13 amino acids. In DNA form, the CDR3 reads TGTGCCAGCAGCCCCGGGCCTTCCTACGAGCAGTACTTC. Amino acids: CASSPGPSYEQYF.

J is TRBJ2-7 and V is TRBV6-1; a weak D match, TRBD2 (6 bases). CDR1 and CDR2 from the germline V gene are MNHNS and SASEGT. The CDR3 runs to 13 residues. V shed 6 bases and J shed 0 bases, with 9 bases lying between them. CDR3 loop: CASRGGISYEQYF. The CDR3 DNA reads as TGTGCCAGCAGGGGGGGTATCTCCTACGAGCAGTACTTC.

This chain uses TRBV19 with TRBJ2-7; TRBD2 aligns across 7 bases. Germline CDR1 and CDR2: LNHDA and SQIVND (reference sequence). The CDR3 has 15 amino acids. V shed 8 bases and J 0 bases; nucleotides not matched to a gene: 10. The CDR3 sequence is CASGLKRGNSYEQYF. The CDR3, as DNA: TGTGCCAGTGGGTTAAAGCGGGGAAACTCCTACGAGCAGTACTTC.

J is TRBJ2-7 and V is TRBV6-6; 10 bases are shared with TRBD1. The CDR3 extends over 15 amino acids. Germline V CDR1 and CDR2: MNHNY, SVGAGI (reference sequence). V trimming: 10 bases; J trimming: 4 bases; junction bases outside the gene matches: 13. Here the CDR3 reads CATEEPRDRGYEQYF. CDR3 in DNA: TGTGCCACAGAGGAACCCCGGGACAGGGGTTACGAGCAGTACTTC.

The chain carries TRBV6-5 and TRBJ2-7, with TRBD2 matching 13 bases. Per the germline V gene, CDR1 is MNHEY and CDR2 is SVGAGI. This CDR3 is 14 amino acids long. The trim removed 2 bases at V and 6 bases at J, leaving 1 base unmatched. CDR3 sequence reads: CASSYRTSGGEQYF. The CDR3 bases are TGTGCCAGCAGTTACCGGACTAGCGGGGGCGAGCAGTACTTC.

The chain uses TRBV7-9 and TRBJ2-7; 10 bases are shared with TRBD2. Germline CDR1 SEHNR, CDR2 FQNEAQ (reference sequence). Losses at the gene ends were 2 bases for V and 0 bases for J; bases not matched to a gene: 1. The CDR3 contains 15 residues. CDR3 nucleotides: TGTGCCAGCAGCTTATCTAGCGGGAGCTCCTACGAGCAGTACTTC. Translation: CASSLSSGSSYEQYF.

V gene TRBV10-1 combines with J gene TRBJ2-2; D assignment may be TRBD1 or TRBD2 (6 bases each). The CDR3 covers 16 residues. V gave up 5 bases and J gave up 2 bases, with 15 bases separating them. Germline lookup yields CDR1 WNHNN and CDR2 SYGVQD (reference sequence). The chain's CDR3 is CASSPRRGTNTGELFF. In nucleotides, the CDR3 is TGCGCCAGCAGTCCCCGCCGGGGGACAAACACCGGGGAGCTGTTTTTT.

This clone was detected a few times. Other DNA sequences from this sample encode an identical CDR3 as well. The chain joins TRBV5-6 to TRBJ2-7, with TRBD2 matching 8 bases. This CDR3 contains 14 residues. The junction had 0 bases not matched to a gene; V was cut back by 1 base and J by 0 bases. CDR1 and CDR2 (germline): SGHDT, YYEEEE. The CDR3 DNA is TGTGCCAGCAGCTTGAGCGGGAGCTCCTACGAGCAGTACTTC. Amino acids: CASSLSGSSYEQYF.

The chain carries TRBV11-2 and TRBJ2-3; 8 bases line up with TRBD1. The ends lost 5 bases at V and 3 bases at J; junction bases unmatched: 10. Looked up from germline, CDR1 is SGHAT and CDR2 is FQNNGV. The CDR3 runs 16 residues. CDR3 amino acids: CASSPSRGLRTDTQYF. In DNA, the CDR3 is TGTGCCAGCAGCCCTTCCAGGGGGCTGCGTACAGATACGCAGTATTTT.

As DNA, the CDR3 is TGTGCCAGCAGTTACTCGACAGTTCCTAACTATGGCTACACCTTC. This sequence encodes CASSYSTVPNYGYTF. V and J are TRBV6-6 and TRBJ1-2; D may be TRBD1 (5 bases). Germline values: CDR1 MNHNY, CDR2 SVGAGI (reference sequence). V lost 0 bases, J lost 0 bases, and 8 bases lay in between. This CDR3 has 15 amino acids.

The CDR3, as DNA: TGTGCCAGTAGTATGAGGCGGGAGCTGCCGGAGACCCAGTACTTC. Translating it yields CASSMRRELPETQYF. The J gene is TRBJ2-5, the V gene TRBV19; TRBD2 aligns across 7 bases. V shed 3 bases, J shed 5 bases, and the junction held 9 bases outside the gene matches. The CDR3 has 15 amino acids. CDR1 and CDR2 from the germline V gene are LNHDA and SQIVND (reference sequence).

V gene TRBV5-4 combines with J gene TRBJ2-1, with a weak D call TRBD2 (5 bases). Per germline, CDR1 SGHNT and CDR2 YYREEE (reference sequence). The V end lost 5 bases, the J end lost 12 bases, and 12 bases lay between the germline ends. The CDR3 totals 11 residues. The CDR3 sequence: CASRSGRGQFF. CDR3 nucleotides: TGTGCCAGCAGGTCTGGACGGGGGCAGTTCTTC.